This T cell receptor (beta chain) was observed in a study of vaccination and CD4 T cells after COVID-19. About this clonotype itself: Its antigen is not identified.

With the Oncomine TCR Beta short-read assay, DNA from cultured CD4+ T cells was sequenced. From the PCR reads, TCRdb called clonotypes with MiXCR, one entry per CDR3 protein. This sample has about 21,000 distinct CDR3 sequences, with roughly 40% found just once. This CDR3 has 13 amino acids. CDR1 DFQATT and CDR2 SNEGSKA come from the germline V gene (reference sequence). Trimming left V 3 bases short and J 6 bases short, with 12 bases between. The treatment here: approximately 9-day PBMC culture with coronavirus spike peptide pools or control peptides (ViraFEST assay). This TCR was recovered from a human donor who had recovered from COVID-19. The V gene is TRBV20-1, the J gene TRBJ1-5; D gene unclear. The source material was CD4+ T cells from blood, cultured in vitro, sampled after SARS-CoV-2 vaccination. CDR3 protein: CSASPRVGQPQHF. CDR3 sequence (DNA): TGCAGTGCTAGTCCTCGGGTAGGTCAGCCCCAGCATTTT.